The clone carrying this TCR beta chain appeared a single time. Antigen unknown. These data are taken from a study of cytomegalovirus exposure and HLA in healthy donors. Only in-frame clones appear in the TCRdb table, and some are missing; sequencing was by immunoSEQ multiplex PCR. The sample shows under 300,000 clones, approximately 86% of them seen only once. Regarding the study as a whole: Later, an analysis found that TCR clusters from the first cohort tended to co-occur in the 90 to 150 validation repertoires. Altogether, around 160 TCR beta chains were recorded as cytomegalovirus-associated. The authors confirmed in vitro that three CMV-associated chains were specific for CMV antigens.

V shed 5 bases and J 4 bases; nucleotides not matched to a gene: 7. Germline V gene lookup returns CDR1 MNHEY and CDR2 SVGAGI. This CDR3 region has 15 residues. The sequence derives from a woman aged 18-29 years in good health and CMV-seronegative. Sequenced: PBMCs. This chain links TRBV6-5 with TRBJ2-7; 11 bases fit TRBD2. CDR3 residues: CASSNLAGGLYEQYF. CDR3 DNA: TGTGCCAGCAGTAACCTAGCGGGAGGCCTATACGAGCAGTACTTC.